One and the same sample provided the 13 T cell receptor beta chains below, sequenced in a study of T cell clones after liver transplantation. Only in-frame clones appear in the TCRdb table, and some are missing; sequencing was by immunoSEQ multiplex PCR. The profile shows around 100,000 clones, 84% of them singletons. The source material was CD4+ T cells from blood, sampled around 49 months after liver transplant. The source of these receptors is a human patient who received a liver transplant. Some of these T cells may belong to the graft donor.

This chain joins TRBV13 and TRBJ2-6, with D possibly matching TRBD1 (5 bases). The CDR3 consists of 18 residues. V dropped 4 bases and J dropped 0 bases, with 16 bases sitting between them. Germline CDR1 reads PRHDT; CDR2 reads FYEKMQ (reference sequence). DNA for the CDR3: TGTGCCAGCAGCTCACTCCAGGGCTCGAGCTCTGGGGCCAACGTCCTGACTTTC. Translating gives CASSSLQGSSSGANVLTF.

This chain links TRBV11-2 with TRBJ2-1; 11 bases line up with TRBD2. The CDR3 covers 16 residues. In germline, CDR1 is SGHAT, CDR2 FQNNGV. Germline trimming cut 5 bases from V and 7 bases from J; bases unmatched to any gene: 10. The chain's CDR3 is CASSTLAGGPINEQFF. DNA of the CDR3: TGTGCCAGCAGCACCTTAGCGGGAGGGCCCATAAATGAGCAGTTCTTC.

The chain links TRBV9 to TRBJ2-7; TRBD2 agrees at 12 bases. The CDR3 is 15 amino acids. V shed 4 bases, J shed 4 bases, and the junction held 6 bases outside the gene matches. Germline loops: CDR1 SGDLS, CDR2 YYNGEE. The CDR3 sequence: CASSLGLAGMYEQYF. CDR3 coding DNA: TGTGCCAGCAGCCTCGGACTAGCGGGGATGTACGAGCAGTACTTC.

The V gene is TRBV5-1, the J gene TRBJ1-3, with unresolved D. Trimming removed 4 bases from V and 0 bases from J, with 14 bases in between. This CDR3 comprises 16 residues. From germline, CDR1 is SGHRS and CDR2 YFSETQ. CDR3 DNA: TGCGCCAGCAGCCCGGTTTCCGTTAGCTCTGGAAACACCATATATTTT. Amino acids: CASSPVSVSSGNTIYF. Based on the CDR3 plus reference TRBV5-1 and TRBJ1-3, the full variable domain is KAGVTQTPRYLIKTRGQQVTLSCSPISGHRSVSWYQQTPGQGLQFLFEYFSETQRNKGNFPGRFSGRQFSNSRSEMNVSTLELGDSALYLCASSPVSVSSGNTIYFGEGSWLTVV.

The V call is TRBV20-1, the J call TRBJ2-5; no clear D gene. Germline CDR1 is DFQATT and CDR2 is SNEGSKA (reference sequence). Trimming pared 1 base from V and 9 bases from J, leaving 3 bases between. This CDR3 spans 9 amino acids. The chain's CDR3 is CSARGPQYF. The CDR3 DNA reads as TGCAGTGCTAGAGGGCCCCAGTACTTC.

This clone has only one observation. The CDR3 region has the DNA TGCAGTGCTAGTAGGCAGTATGAGCAGTTCTTC. Its protein product is CSASRQYEQFF. The V and J genes are TRBV20-1 and TRBJ2-1, with no clear D. CDR3 length: 11 residues. V lost 3 bases and J lost 8, with 8 bases in between. Per germline, CDR1 DFQATT and CDR2 SNEGSKA (reference sequence).

The rearrangement links TRBV5-4 to TRBJ1-2; the match to TRBD1 covers 9 bases. V gave up 1 base and J gave up 2 bases; unmatched junction bases: 3. The CDR3 length is 15 residues. Germline V gives CDR1 SGHNT, CDR2 YYREEE (reference sequence). This chain's CDR3 is CASSLLGQGNYGYTF. The CDR3 DNA is TGTGCCAGCAGCTTGTTAGGACAGGGGAACTATGGCTACACCTTC.

This clone was counted a single time. CDR3 residues: CASSLSLGTPDYEQYF. CDR3 sequence (DNA): TGTGCCAGCAGTTTATCCCTCGGGACACCGGACTACGAGCAGTACTTC. This chain links TRBV27 with TRBJ2-7, with D perhaps matching TRBD1 (6 bases). V gave up 0 bases and J gave up 3 bases, with 15 bases separating them. CDR3 length: 16 amino acids. The germline V gene has CDR1 MNHEY and CDR2 SMNVEV (reference sequence).

The V and J genes are TRBV18 and TRBJ1-3; tentatively, D is TRBD1 (6 bases). Trimming took off 4 bases at V and 8 bases at J, with 15 bases between the two ends. This CDR3 is 14 amino acids long. Looked up from germline, CDR1 is KGHSH and CDR2 is LQKENI. CDR3 nucleotide sequence: TGTGCCAGCTCACTCGACAGTTACAGGGACACCATATATTTT. Its protein product is CASSLDSYRDTIYF.

This clone showed up just a few times. CDR3 sequence reads: CASRNDRGGNQPQHF. The CDR3 coding sequence is TGTGCCAGCAGAAACGACAGGGGTGGCAATCAGCCCCAGCATTTT. The chain has TRBV21-1 and TRBJ1-5; the table calls TRBD1, which could not be checked here. TRBV21-1 is shown as a pseudogene. The length of the CDR3 is 15 residues.

This clone was recorded only once. This sequence joins TRBV7-8 and TRBJ1-6; tentatively, D is TRBD1 (6 bases). This CDR3 contains 17 residues. The V gene's germline CDR1 is SGHVS and CDR2 FQNEAQ. With 5 bases removed from V and 7 bases from J, the gap between germline ends came to 21 bases. CDR3 protein: CASSLSLPGTTNSPLHF. DNA of the CDR3: TGTGCCAGCAGCCTTAGCCTGCCCGGGACAACAAATTCACCCCTCCACTTT.

This chain joins TRBV30 and TRBJ1-1, with TRBD1 as a possible D gene (5 bases). The CDR3 consists of 12 residues. Trimming took 5 bases from V and 1 from J, leaving 8 bases between them. Germline V gene lookup returns CDR1 GTSNPN and CDR2 SVGIG (reference sequence). CDR3 residues: CAWWRGNTEAFF. In nucleotides, the CDR3 is TGTGCCTGGTGGAGGGGGAACACTGAAGCTTTCTTT.

This rearrangement joins TRBV5-1 to TRBJ1-6; D is ambiguous. The CDR3 sequence is 14 residues long. In germline, CDR1 is SGHRS, CDR2 YFSETQ. V shed 4 bases and J shed 8 bases, with 13 bases lying between them. The DNA for the CDR3 is TGCGCCAGCAGCCGTGGGGAGATCCATTCACCCCTCCACTTT. Its protein is CASSRGEIHSPLHF.